This TCR beta chain was captured by sequencing in a study of shared clonotypes between healthy human individuals. Study-wide points: When compared with the clonotypes that were shared by all four sorted-subset donors, the non-shared clonotypes turned out to have lower generation probabilities.

There were only Caucasian adults among the donors, and all lived in Nashville, Tennessee. Note on this clone: Its antigen is unknown.

The CDR3 consists of 13 residues. Unmatched junction bases numbered 4, after V lost 6 bases and J lost 4 bases. Germline lookup yields CDR1 MNHEY and CDR2 SVGAGI. Only in-frame clones appear in the TCRdb table, and some are missing; sequencing was by immunoSEQ multiplex PCR. The sample has under 2.5 million clones, approximately 90% seen once. The chain joins TRBV6-5 to TRBJ2-3, with 7 bases lining up with TRBD2. The clonotype originates from a man between 18 and 29 years old in good health. Some clones in this sample may be carry-over from other donors' samples. Sequenced input: naive CD4+ T cells from PBMCs. The subset here: CD45RA+ positively selected. The CDR3 is CASSFGLADTQYF. The DNA of the CDR3 is TGTGCCAGCAGCTTCGGACTAGCAGATACGCAGTATTTT.